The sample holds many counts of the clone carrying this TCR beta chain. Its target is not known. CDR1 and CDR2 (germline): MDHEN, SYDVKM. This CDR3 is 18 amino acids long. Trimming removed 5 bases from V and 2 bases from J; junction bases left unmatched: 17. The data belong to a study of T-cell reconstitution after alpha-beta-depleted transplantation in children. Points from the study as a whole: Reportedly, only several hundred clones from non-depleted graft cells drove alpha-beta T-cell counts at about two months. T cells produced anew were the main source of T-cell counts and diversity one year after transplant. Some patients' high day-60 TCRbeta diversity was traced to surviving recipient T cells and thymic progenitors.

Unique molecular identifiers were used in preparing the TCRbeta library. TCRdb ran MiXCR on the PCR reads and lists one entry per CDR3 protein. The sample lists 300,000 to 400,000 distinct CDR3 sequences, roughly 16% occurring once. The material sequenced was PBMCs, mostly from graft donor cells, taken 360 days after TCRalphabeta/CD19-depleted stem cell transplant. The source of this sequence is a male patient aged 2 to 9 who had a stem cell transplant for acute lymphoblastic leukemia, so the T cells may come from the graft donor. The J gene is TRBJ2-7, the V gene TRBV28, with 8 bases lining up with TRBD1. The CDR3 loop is CASSTITGDPGQAYEQYF. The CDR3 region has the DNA TGTGCCAGCAGTACTATTACGGGGGATCCGGGACAGGCCTACGAGCAGTACTTC.